This T cell receptor (beta chain) was obtained from a study of tumor-infiltrating lymphocytes in primary liver carcinoma. TCR beta cDNA was made from 450 to 550 ng total RNA with a constant-region primer. Slightly modified ARM-PCR, run as three nested multiplex PCR rounds, produced the TCR beta libraries. Amplification in the first two PCR rounds was performed using TRBV1-TRBV30 forward primers and a C-beta reverse primer for approximately 10 cycles each. MiXCR, run by TCRdb on the multiplex PCR reads, gives a single entry per CDR3 protein. The data show approximately 110,000 distinct CDR3 sequences, roughly four fifths seen once. Looked up from germline, CDR1 is MNHNS and CDR2 is SASEGT. The CDR3 covers 12 residues. Comment on this clonotype: In this CDR3 the conserved last residue, phenylalanine or tryptophan, is missing, so a read error is likely.

Total RNA and DNA came together from about 21-30 mg of bulk tissue without cell sorting. Sequencing was carried out using liver tumor tissue from sampling region 3. Subset given: tumor region T3, left-lateral pole. This chain uses TRBV6-1 with TRBJ2-3; no reliable D call. The source is a man aged 35-49 years with primary liver carcinoma and hepatitis B virus infection. CDR3 in amino acids: CTSSDWADTQYL. Here the CDR3 DNA reads TGTACCAGCAGTGATTGGGCAGATACGCAGTATCTT.